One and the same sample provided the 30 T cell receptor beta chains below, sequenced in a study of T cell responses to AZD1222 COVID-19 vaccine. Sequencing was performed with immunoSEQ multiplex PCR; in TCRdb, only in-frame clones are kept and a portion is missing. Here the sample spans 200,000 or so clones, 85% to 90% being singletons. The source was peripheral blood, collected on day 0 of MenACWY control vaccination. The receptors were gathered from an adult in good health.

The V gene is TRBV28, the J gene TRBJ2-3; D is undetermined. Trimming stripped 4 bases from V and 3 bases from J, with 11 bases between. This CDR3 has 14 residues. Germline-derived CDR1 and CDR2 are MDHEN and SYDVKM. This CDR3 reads CASSSPAKTDTQYF. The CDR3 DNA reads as TGTGCCAGCAGTTCTCCAGCTAAGACAGATACGCAGTATTTT.

For the CDR3, the DNA is TGTGCCAGCAGCTTAGCGCTGTCTGAAGCTTTCTTT. Translating gives CASSLALSEAFF. This chain links TRBV7-9 with TRBJ1-1; D gene unclear. The length of the CDR3 is 12 residues. The V gene lost 0 bases and the J gene lost 6 bases, with 5 bases spanning the gap. Germline V gives CDR1 SEHNR, CDR2 FQNEAQ (reference sequence).

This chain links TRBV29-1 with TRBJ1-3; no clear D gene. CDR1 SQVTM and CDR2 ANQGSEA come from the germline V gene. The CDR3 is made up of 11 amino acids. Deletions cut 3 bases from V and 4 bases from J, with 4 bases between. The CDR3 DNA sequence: TGCAGCGTTGACAGCGGAAACACCATATATTTT. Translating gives CSVDSGNTIYF. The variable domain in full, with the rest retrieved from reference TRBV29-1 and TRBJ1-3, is SAVISQKPSRDICQRGTSLTIQCQVDSQVTMMFWYRQQPGQSLTLIATANQGSEATYESGFVIDKFPISRPNLTFSTLTVSNMSPEDSSIYLCSVDSGNTIYFGEGSWLTVV.

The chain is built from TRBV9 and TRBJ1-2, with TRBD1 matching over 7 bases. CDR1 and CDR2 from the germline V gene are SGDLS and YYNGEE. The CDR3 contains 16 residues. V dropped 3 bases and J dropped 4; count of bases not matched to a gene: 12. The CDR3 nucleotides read TGTGCCAGCAGCGGAAATCGACAGGGTCAGGGCTATGGCTACACCTTC. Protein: CASSGNRQGQGYGYTF.

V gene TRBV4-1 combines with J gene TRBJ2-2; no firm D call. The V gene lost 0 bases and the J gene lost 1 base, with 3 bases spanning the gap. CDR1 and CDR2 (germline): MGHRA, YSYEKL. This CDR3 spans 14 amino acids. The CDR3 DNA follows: TGCGCCAGCAGCCAAGAAATGAACACCGGGGAGCTGTTTTTT. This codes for CASSQEMNTGELFF.

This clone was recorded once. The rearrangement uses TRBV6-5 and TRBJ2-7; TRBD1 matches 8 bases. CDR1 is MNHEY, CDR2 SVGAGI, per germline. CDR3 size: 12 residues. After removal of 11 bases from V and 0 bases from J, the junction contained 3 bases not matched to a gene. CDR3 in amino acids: CAATGDSYEQYF. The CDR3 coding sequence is TGTGCCGCGACAGGGGACTCCTACGAGCAGTACTTC.

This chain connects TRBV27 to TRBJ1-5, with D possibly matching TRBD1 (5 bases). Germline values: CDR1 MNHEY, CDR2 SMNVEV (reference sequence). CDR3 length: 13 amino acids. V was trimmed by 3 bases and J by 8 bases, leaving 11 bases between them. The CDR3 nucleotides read TGTGCCAGCAGTTTGGGACCCTGGGAGCCCCAGCATTTT. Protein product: CASSLGPWEPQHF.

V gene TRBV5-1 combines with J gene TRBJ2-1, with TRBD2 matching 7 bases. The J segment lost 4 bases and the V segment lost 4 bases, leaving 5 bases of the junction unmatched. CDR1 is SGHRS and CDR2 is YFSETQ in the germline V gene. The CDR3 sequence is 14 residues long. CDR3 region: CASSLLAQYNEQFF. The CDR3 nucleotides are TGCGCCAGCAGCCTACTAGCGCAGTACAATGAGCAGTTCTTC. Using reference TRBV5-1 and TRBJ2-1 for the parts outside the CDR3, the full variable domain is KAGVTQTPRYLIKTRGQQVTLSCSPISGHRSVSWYQQTPGQGLQFLFEYFSETQRNKGNFPGRFSGRQFSNSRSEMNVSTLELGDSALYLCASSLLAQYNEQFFGPGTRLTVL.

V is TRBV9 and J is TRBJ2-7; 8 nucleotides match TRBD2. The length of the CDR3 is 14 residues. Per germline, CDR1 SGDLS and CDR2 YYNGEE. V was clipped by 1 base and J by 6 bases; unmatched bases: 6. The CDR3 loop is CASSVRLAGSEQYF. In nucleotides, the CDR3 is TGTGCCAGCAGCGTACGGTTAGCGGGATCCGAGCAGTACTTC.

CDR3 in amino acids: CASRVLAGDTDTQYF. CDR3 coding DNA: TGTGCCAGCAGAGTACTAGCGGGGGACACAGATACGCAGTATTTT. The chain couples TRBV2 to TRBJ2-3; TRBD2 matches 11 bases. J lost 2 bases, V lost 6 bases, and 4 bases had no gene match. Germline CDR1 is SNHLY and CDR2 is FYNNEI. CDR3 length equals 15 residues.

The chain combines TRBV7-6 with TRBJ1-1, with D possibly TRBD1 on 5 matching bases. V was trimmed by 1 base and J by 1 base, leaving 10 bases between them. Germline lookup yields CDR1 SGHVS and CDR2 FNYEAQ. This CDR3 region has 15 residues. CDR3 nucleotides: TGTGCCAGCAGCTTAGATTCCGGGACGAACACTGAAGCTTTCTTT. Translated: CASSLDSGTNTEAFF.

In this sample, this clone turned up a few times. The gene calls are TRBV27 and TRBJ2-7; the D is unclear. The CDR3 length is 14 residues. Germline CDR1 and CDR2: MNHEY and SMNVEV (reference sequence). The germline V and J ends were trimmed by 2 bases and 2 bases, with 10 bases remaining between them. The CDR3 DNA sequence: TGTGCCAGCAGTTTAGCTGCTAGGGCCTACGAGCAGTACTTC. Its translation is CASSLAARAYEQYF.

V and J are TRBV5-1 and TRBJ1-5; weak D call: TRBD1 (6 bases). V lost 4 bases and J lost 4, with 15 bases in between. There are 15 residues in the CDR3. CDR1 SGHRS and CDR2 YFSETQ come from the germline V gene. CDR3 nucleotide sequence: TGCGCCAGCAGCCCGGGTGGACAGTGGAATCAGCCCCAGCATTTT. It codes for CASSPGGQWNQPQHF.

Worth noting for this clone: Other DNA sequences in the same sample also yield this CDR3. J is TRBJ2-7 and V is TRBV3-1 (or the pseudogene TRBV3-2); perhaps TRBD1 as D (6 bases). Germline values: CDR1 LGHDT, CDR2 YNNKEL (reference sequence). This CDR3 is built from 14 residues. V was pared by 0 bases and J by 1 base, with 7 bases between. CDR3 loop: CASSQDRGSYEQYF. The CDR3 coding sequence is TGTGCCAGCAGCCAAGATAGGGGGTCCTACGAGCAGTACTTC.

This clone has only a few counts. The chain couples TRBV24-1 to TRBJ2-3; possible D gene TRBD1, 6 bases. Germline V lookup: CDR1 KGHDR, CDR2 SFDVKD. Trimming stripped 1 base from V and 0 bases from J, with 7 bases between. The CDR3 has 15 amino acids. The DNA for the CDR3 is TGTGCCACCAGTGATTTAGGACAGAGCACAGATACGCAGTATTTT. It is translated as CATSDLGQSTDTQYF.

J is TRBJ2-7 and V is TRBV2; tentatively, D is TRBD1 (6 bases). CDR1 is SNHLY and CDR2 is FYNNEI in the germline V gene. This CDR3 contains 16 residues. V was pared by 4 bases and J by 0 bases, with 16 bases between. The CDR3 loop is CASSGSMGRGSYEQYF. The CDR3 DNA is TGTGCCAGCAGTGGGTCTATGGGCAGGGGCTCCTACGAGCAGTACTTC. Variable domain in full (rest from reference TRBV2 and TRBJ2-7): EPEVTQTPSHQVTQMGQEVILRCVPISNHLYFYWYRQILGQKVEFLVSFYNNEISEKSEIFDDQFSVERPDGSNFTLKIRSTKLEDSAMYFCASSGSMGRGSYEQYFGPGTRLTVT.

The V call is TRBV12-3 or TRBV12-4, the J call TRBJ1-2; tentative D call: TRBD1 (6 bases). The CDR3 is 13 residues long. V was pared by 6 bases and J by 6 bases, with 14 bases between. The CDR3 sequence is CASRTQGWDGYTF. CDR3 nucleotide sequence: TGTGCCAGCAGGACACAGGGATGGGATGGCTACACCTTC.

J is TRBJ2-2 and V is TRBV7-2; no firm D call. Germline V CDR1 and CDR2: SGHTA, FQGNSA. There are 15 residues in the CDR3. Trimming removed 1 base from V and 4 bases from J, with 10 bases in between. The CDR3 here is CASSLDRSSTGELFF. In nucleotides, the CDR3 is TGTGCCAGCAGCTTAGACAGATCCTCCACCGGGGAGCTGTTTTTT.

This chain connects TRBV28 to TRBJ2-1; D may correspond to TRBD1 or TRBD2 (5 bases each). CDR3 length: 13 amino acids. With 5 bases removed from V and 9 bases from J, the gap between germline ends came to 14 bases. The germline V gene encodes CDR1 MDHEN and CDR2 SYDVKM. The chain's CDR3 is CASSPGTFGEQFF. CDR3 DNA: TGTGCCAGCAGTCCCGGGACCTTTGGTGAGCAGTTCTTC.

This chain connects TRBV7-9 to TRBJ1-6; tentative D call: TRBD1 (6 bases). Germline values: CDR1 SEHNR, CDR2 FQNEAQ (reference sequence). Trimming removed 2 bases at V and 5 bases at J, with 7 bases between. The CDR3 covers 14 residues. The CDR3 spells CASSLQGNNSPLHF. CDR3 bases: TGTGCCAGCAGCTTACAGGGGAATAATTCACCCCTCCACTTT.

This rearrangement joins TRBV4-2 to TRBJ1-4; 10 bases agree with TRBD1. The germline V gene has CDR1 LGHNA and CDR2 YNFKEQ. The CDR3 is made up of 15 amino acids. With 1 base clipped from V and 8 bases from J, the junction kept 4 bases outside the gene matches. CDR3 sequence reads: CASSQAGTGEEKLFF. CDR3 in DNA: TGTGCCAGCAGCCAAGCCGGGACAGGGGAAGAAAAACTGTTTTTT.

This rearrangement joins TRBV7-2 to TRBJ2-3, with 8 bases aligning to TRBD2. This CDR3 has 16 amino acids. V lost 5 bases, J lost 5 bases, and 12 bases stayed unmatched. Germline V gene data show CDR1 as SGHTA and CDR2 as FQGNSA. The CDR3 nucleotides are TGTGCCAGCAGCGAAGAGGGACTAGTGCTCGAAGATACGCAGTATTTT. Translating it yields CASSEEGLVLEDTQYF. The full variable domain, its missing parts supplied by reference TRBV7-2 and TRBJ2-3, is GAGVSQSPSNKVTEKGKDVELRCDPISGHTALYWYRQSLGQGLEFLIYFQGNSAPDKSGLPSDRFSAERTGGSVSTLTIQRTQQEDSAVYLCASSEEGLVLEDTQYFGPGTRLTVL.

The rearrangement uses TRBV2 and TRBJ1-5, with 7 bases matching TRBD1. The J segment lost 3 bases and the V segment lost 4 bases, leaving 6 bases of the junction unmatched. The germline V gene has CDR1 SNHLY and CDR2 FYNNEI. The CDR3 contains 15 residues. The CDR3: CASSGQGVDNQPQHF. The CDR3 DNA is TGTGCCAGCAGTGGACAGGGAGTGGACAATCAGCCCCAGCATTTT.

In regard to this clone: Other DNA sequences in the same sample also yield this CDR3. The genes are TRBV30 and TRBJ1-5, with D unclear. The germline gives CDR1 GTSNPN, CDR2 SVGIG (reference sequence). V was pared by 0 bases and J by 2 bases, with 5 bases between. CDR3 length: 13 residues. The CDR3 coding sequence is TGTGCCTGGAGTGTTGGCGGCAATCAGCCCCAGCATTTT. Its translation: CAWSVGGNQPQHF.

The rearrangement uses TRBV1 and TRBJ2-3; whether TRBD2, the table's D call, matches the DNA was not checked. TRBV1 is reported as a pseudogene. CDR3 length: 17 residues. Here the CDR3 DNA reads TGCACCAGCAAGGTAGCGGGGGGGGATTACCGGTCAGATACGCAGTATTTT. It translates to CTSKVAGGDYRSDTQYF.

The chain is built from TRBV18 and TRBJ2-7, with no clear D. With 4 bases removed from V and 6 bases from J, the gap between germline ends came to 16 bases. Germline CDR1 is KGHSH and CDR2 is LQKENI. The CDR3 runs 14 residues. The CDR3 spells CASSLSPRQSEQYF. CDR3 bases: TGTGCCAGCTCACTCTCCCCCCGGCAAAGCGAGCAGTACTTC.

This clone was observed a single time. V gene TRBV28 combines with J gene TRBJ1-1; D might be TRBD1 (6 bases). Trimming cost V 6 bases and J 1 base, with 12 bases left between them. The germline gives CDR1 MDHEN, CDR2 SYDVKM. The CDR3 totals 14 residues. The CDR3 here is CASRLPGQNTEAFF. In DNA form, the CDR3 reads TGTGCCAGCAGGCTACCGGGACAGAACACTGAAGCTTTCTTT.

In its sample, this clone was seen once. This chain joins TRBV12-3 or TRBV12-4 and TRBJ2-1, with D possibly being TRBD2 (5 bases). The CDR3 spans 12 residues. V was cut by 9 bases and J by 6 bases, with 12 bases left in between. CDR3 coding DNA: TGTGCCAGGATACGGACTGTCAATGAGCAGTTCTTC. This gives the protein CARIRTVNEQFF.

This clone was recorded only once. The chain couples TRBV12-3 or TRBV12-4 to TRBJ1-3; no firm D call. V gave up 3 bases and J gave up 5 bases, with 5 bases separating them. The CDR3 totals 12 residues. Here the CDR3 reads CASSLTRNTIYF. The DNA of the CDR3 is TGTGCCAGCAGTTTGACAAGAAACACCATATATTTT.

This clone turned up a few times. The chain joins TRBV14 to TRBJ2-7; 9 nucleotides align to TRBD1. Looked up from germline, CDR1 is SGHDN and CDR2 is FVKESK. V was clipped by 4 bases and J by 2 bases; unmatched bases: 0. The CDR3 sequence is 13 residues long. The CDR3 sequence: CASSRTGAYEQYF. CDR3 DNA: TGTGCCAGCAGCCGGACAGGGGCCTACGAGCAGTACTTC. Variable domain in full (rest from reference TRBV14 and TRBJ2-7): EAGVTQFPSHSVIEKGQTVTLRCDPISGHDNLYWYRRVMGKEIKFLLHFVKESKQDESGMPNNRFLAERTGGTYSTLKVQPAELEDSGVYFCASSRTGAYEQYFGPGTRLTVT.